A selection of T cell receptor beta chains follows, all from one sample in a study of patients and donors after allogeneic stem cell transplantation. TCRdb independently ran MiXCR on the RT-PCR reads; one entry per CDR3 protein. The data hold tens of thousands of distinct CDR3 sequences, with around 5% observed a single time. The sequencing input was blood, either unsorted or a sorted T cell fraction (not recorded which). The receptors here all came from a human donor who was either an allogeneic HSCT recipient or a stem cell or donor lymphocyte infusion donor (not recorded which). It is not recorded whose cells these are; they may come from a transplant donor. Both conserved end residues are part of each CDR3.

TRBV12-3/TRBV12-4	TRBJ2-1	CASSLVAGEVNEQFF
TRBV6-5	TRBJ1-2	CASSYHGQGSYTF
TRBV11-2	TRBJ2-1	CASSAQLAGGYNEQFF
TRBV5-1	TRBJ1-2	CASSLKGNYGYTF
TRBV18	TRBJ1-5	CASSPRAANQPQHF
TRBV7-2	TRBJ1-2	CASSGGLYGYTF
TRBV20-1	TRBJ1-2	CSASPATGGFSGYTF
TRBV6-1	TRBJ1-5	CASQTGGSGNQPQHF
TRBV19	TRBJ1-5	CASSIAPGTGDQPQHF
TRBV2	TRBJ1-2	CASTPLTVSRGYTF
TRBV7-8	TRBJ2-1	CASSFRRGLAGGNNEQFF
TRBV12-3/TRBV12-4	TRBJ1-2	CASSLGGGYTF
TRBV12-3/TRBV12-4	TRBJ1-2	CASSRDTYFGYTF
TRBV20-1	TRBJ2-5	CSARPRQATSWTHQETQYF
TRBV12-3/TRBV12-4	TRBJ2-2	CASSVGQGNTGELFF
TRBV19	TRBJ1-3	CASRDTTLSGNTIYF
TRBV2	TRBJ2-7	CASSVLKSEQYF
TRBV12-3/TRBV12-4	TRBJ2-3	CASSLSLAGRRTDTQYF
TRBV20-1	TRBJ2-3	CSGGPSGTDTQYF
TRBV20-1	TRBJ2-4	CSARLSGGNIQYF
TRBV27	TRBJ2-3	CASSPRTSGRFGSDTQYF
TRBV11-2	TRBJ1-4	CASSFGRGGRSEKLFF
TRBV2	TRBJ1-5	CASRTERDQPQHF
TRBV6-2/TRBV6-3	TRBJ2-5	CASRGLAGGETQYF
TRBV20-1	TRBJ1-2	CSAGAQGADGYTF
TRBV21-1	TRBJ2-1	CASSKADRELYEQFF
TRBV28	TRBJ1-5	CASSLMQGTQPQHF